This TCR beta chain was sequenced in a study of spatial heterogeneity in lung cancer. Remarks on this clonotype: A clone one base away is much larger, so this may be a read error.

Time point defined: sample taken at primary tumor resection. No cells were sorted before sequencing. The whole RNA sequenced was extracted from tumor, nontumor lung or frozen PBMC. TCRdb reanalysed the 5' RACE reads using MiXCR and keeps one entry per CDR3 protein. Of under 50,000 distinct CDR3 sequences in the sample, around 5.2% were seen once. The CDR3 consists of 15 residues. Germline CDR1 reads DFQATT; CDR2 reads SNEGSKA (reference sequence). V gave up 0 bases and J gave up 4 bases, with 14 bases separating them. The sample here was PBMCs, taken at surgery. The receptor was isolated from a female donor with early-stage non-small cell lung cancer. The chain is built from TRBV20-1 and TRBJ2-3; D is perhaps TRBD1 or TRBD2 (5 bases each). The CDR3 nucleotides are TGCAGTGCTAGAGATCCGGGGACCAGCGCAGATACGCAGTATTTT. Translation gives CSARDPGTSADTQYF.